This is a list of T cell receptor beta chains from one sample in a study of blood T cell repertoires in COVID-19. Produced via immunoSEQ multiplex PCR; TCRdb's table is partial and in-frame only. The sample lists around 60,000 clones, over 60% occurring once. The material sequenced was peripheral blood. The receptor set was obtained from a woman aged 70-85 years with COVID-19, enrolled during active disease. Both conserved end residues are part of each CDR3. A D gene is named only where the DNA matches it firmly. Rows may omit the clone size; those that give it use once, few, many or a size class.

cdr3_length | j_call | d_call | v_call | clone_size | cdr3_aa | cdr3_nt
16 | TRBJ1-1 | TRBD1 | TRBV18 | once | CASSPAGTVLNTEAFF | TGTGCCAGCTCACCCGCCGGGACAGTCCTGAACACTGAAGCTTTCTTT
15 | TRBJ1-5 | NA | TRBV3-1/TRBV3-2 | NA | CASSQGTESLGPQHF | TGTGCCAGCAGCCAAGGGACAGAGTCTCTGGGGCCCCAGCATTTT
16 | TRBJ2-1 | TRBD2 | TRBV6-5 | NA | CASSFLAGGLNNEQFF | TGTGCCAGCAGTTTTCTAGCGGGGGGCCTTAACAATGAGCAGTTCTTC
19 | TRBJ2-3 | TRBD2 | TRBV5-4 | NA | CASSPGPVLAGWDTDTQYF | TGTGCCAGCAGCCCAGGCCCGGTACTAGCGGGGTGGGACACAGATACGCAGTATTTT
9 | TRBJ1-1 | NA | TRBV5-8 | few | CASSRESFF | TGTGCCAGCAGCCGAGAATCTTTCTTT
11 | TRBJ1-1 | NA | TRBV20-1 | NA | CSALRGAEAFF | TGCAGTGCCCTTCGGGGGGCGGAAGCTTTCTTT
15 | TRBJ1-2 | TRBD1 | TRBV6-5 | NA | CASSSGRGVFYGYTF | TGTGCCAGCAGTAGTGGCAGGGGGGTATTCTATGGCTACACCTTC
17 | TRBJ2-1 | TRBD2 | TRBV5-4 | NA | CASSLGPSGRRVAEQFF | TGTGCCAGCAGCTTGGGTCCTAGCGGGAGAAGGGTGGCTGAGCAGTTCTTC
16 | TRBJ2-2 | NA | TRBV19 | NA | CASSIVPGTNTGELFF | TGTGCCAGTAGTATAGTTCCGGGGACGAACACCGGGGAGCTGTTTTTT
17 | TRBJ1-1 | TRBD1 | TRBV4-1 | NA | CASSQVGTGARNTEAFF | TGCGCCAGCAGCCAAGTCGGGACAGGGGCCCGGAACACTGAAGCTTTCTTT
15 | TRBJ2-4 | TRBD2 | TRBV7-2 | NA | CASSLSSGRGNIQYF | TGTGCCAGCAGCTTATCTAGCGGGAGAGGAAACATTCAGTACTTC
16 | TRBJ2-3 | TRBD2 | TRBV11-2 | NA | CASSSSLAGVGDTQYF | TGTGCCAGCAGCTCCTCCTTAGCGGGAGTCGGAGATACGCAGTATTTT
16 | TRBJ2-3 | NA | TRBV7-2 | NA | CASSLVPGGSTDTQYF | TGTGCCAGCAGCTTAGTCCCGGGTGGGAGCACAGATACGCAGTATTTT
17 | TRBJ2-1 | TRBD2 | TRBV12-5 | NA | CASGFKSRAGDYNEQFF | TGTGCTAGTGGTTTTAAATCCCGAGCGGGAGATTACAATGAGCAGTTCTTC
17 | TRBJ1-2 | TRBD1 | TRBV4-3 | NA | CASSQGGQGDVLYGYTF | TGCGCCAGCAGCCAAGGCGGTCAGGGGGATGTGCTCTATGGCTACACCTTC
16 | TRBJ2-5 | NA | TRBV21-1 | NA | CASSKGTEDRQETQYF | TGTGCCAGCAGCAAGGGTACGGAGGACAGGCAAGAGACCCAGTACTTC
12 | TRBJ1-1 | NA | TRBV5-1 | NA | CASGGMNTEAFF | TGCGCCAGCGGCGGGATGAACACTGAAGCTTTCTTT
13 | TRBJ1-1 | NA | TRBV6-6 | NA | CASSYTRDTEAFF | TGTGCCAGCAGTTACACTCGGGACACTGAAGCTTTCTTT
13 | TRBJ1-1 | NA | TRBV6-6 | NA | CASSQKTGRVAFF | TGTGCCAGCAGTCAAAAGACTGGTCGGGTAGCTTTCTTT
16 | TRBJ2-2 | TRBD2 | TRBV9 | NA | CASSPSGGGAVGELFF | TGTGCCAGCAGCCCCTCGGGAGGCGGGGCTGTCGGGGAGCTGTTTTTT
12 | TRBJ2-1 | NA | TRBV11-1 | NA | CASSTYYNEQFF | TGTGCCAGCAGCACCTATTACAATGAGCAGTTCTTC
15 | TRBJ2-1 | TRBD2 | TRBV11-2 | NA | CASSLGWRGGNEQFF | TGTGCCAGCAGCTTAGGGTGGCGGGGGGGCAATGAGCAGTTCTTC
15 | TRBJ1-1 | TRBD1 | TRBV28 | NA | CASSSGGTVPPEAFF | TGTGCCAGCAGCTCCGGCGGGACAGTACCACCAGAAGCTTTCTTT
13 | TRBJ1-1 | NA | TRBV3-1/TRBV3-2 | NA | CASSHGVGTEAFF | TGTGCCAGCAGTCACGGGGTGGGCACTGAAGCTTTCTTT
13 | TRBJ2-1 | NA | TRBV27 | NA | CASSPNNRDEQFF | TGTGCCAGCTCCCCCAACAACCGTGATGAGCAGTTCTTC
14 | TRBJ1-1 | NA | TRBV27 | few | CSLPLPGQFAEAFF | TGTTCTCTTCCCCTACCCGGACAGTTCGCTGAAGCTTTCTTT
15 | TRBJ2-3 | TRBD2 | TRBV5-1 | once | CASSPLAGGSDTQYF | TGCGCCAGCAGTCCCCTAGCGGGGGGATCCGATACGCAGTATTTT
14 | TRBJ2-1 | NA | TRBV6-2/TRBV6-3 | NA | CASSFPGLYNEQFF | TGTGCCAGCAGTTTCCCGGGACTCTACAATGAGCAGTTCTTC
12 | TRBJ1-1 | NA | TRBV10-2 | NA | CASRRGGSEAFF | TGCGCCAGCAGGAGGGGGGGGTCTGAAGCTTTCTTT
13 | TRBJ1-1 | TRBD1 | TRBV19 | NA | CASRDRVNTEAFF | TGTGCCAGTAGAGACAGGGTGAACACTGAAGCTTTCTTT
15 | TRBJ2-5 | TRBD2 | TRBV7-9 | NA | CASSLGRGVQETQYF | TGTGCCAGCAGCTTAGGGCGGGGGGTCCAAGAGACCCAGTACTTC
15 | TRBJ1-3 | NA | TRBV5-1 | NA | CASSSEGSSGNTIYF | TGCGCCAGCAGCTCCGAAGGGAGCTCTGGAAACACCATATATTTT